This T cell receptor beta chain is drawn from a study of siplizumab effects on memory and regulatory T cells. Study findings and constraints: Major contributors to the alloresponse seemed to be naive T cells, which also appeared more diverse than memory cells. Sequences that were alloreactive and traceable to unstimulated CD4+ memory cells were significantly reduced by siplizumab.

The V end was cut by 2 bases, the J end by 4 bases, with 5 bases between. CDR3 size: 12 residues. Germline CDR1 SGHTA, CDR2 FQGNSA. This table comes from immunoSEQ multiplex PCR, and its TCRdb copy is limited to in-frame clones, with some not included. The repertoire has about 100,000 clones, 90% to 95% of them found once; the top ten carry 1.3%. As to this clone: Its antigen remains unknown.

This receptor was identified in a human donor in good health. Source material: non-Treg CD4+ T cells sorted from blood. The chain is built from TRBV7-2 and TRBJ1-2, with D maybe TRBD1 (5 bases). CDR3 amino acids: CASSLQGYGYTF. CDR3 nucleotide sequence: TGTGCCAGCAGCTTACAGGGCTATGGCTACACCTTC.